Listed below are T cell receptor beta chains from one sample, sequenced in a study of identical twins. TCRdb redid the calling of the 5' RACE reads with MiXCR, one entry per CDR3 protein. Of 350,000 to 500,000 distinct CDR3 sequences listed, approximately 17% are singletons. Sequencing used naive T cells sorted from blood. The receptors stem from a man in his fifties in good health. Both conserved end residues are part of each CDR3. Each record gives: D gene, V gene, J gene, clone size, CDR3 DNA, CDR3 protein. A D gene is named only where the DNA matches it firmly. Clone size is stated in some rows and not others, as once, few, many or a class when expanded.

d_gene: NA
v_gene: TRBV20-1
j_gene: TRBJ2-4
abundance: many
CDR3nt: TGCAGTGCTACGGACAGTTTAACGACGAAAAACATTCAGTACTTC
CDR3aa: CSATDSLTTKNIQYF

d_gene: NA
v_gene: TRBV6-2/TRBV6-3
j_gene: TRBJ2-5
abundance: NA
CDR3nt: TGTGCCAGTAGTATGGGGTTTCGGGGAGAGACCCAGTACTTC
CDR3aa: CASSMGFRGETQYF

d_gene: TRBD2
v_gene: TRBV20-1
j_gene: TRBJ2-1
abundance: NA
CDR3nt: TGCAGTGCTGTAGGACTAGCGGGATACTCTCGAGAGTTCTTC
CDR3aa: CSAVGLAGYSREFF

d_gene: NA
v_gene: TRBV4-1
j_gene: TRBJ1-6
abundance: few
CDR3nt: TGCGCCAGCAGCCCCCGGCTGGATTATAATTCACCCCTCCACTTT
CDR3aa: CASSPRLDYNSPLHF

d_gene: NA
v_gene: TRBV10-3
j_gene: TRBJ2-7
abundance: few
CDR3nt: TGTGCCATCAGTGACACCCCCTACGAGCAGTACTTC
CDR3aa: CAISDTPYEQYF

d_gene: NA
v_gene: TRBV7-8
j_gene: TRBJ2-5
abundance: once
CDR3nt: TGTGCCAGCAGCTTCCCTCTTGGCCTGTCGGAGACCCAGTACTTC
CDR3aa: CASSFPLGLSETQYF

d_gene: NA
v_gene: TRBV25-1
j_gene: TRBJ2-2
abundance: many
CDR3nt: TGTGCCAGCAGTAGAGAGGCAACGGGCGACACCGGGGAGCTGTTTTTT
CDR3aa: CASSREATGDTGELFF

d_gene: TRBD2
v_gene: TRBV6-5
j_gene: TRBJ2-2
abundance: few
CDR3nt: TGTGCCAGCAGTTACAGTCTAGCGGGGGGCGACACCGGGGAGCTGTTTTTT
CDR3aa: CASSYSLAGGDTGELFF

d_gene: TRBD1
v_gene: TRBV27
j_gene: TRBJ2-4
abundance: many
CDR3nt: TGTGCCAGCAGCCCAACGGTATTCCCTCCAAACCCAGGGGGAAACATTCAGTACTTC
CDR3aa: CASSPTVFPPNPGGNIQYF

d_gene: TRBD1
v_gene: TRBV6-5
j_gene: TRBJ2-7
abundance: NA
CDR3nt: TGTGCCAGCAGTTTCCACCGGGACAGGGGATTCGAGCAGTACTTC
CDR3aa: CASSFHRDRGFEQYF

d_gene: NA
v_gene: TRBV7-9
j_gene: TRBJ2-7
abundance: many
CDR3nt: TGTGCCAGCAGCTTGGGGTCCCCCTACGAGCAGTACTTC
CDR3aa: CASSLGSPYEQYF

d_gene: TRBD2
v_gene: TRBV18
j_gene: TRBJ2-1
abundance: NA
CDR3nt: TGTGCCAGCTCACTGCGGGGGGGCCTTGAGCAGTTCTTC
CDR3aa: CASSLRGGLEQFF

d_gene: NA
v_gene: TRBV3-1
j_gene: TRBJ1-2
abundance: NA
CDR3nt: TGTGCCAGCAGCCAAGCTGCCAGGGAGGATTATGGCTACACCTTC
CDR3aa: CASSQAAREDYGYTF

d_gene: TRBD2
v_gene: TRBV4-1
j_gene: TRBJ2-7
abundance: NA
CDR3nt: TGCGCCAGCAGCCAAGTTAGGAGTAGCGGGCGATACGAGCAGTACTTC
CDR3aa: CASSQVRSSGRYEQYF

d_gene: NA
v_gene: TRBV12-3/TRBV12-4
j_gene: TRBJ2-4
abundance: few
CDR3nt: TGTGCCAGCAGTTTGGAGACTGCATTAAACATTCAGTACTTC
CDR3aa: CASSLETALNIQYF

d_gene: NA
v_gene: TRBV19
j_gene: TRBJ1-5
abundance: few
CDR3nt: TGTGCCAGCCGAAATTCGGACAGAAGCTTTAGCAATCAGCCCCAGCATTTT
CDR3aa: CASRNSDRSFSNQPQHF

d_gene: TRBD1
v_gene: TRBV15
j_gene: TRBJ2-7
abundance: NA
CDR3nt: TGTGCCACCAGCAGACTCAGACAGGGTTACGAGCAGTACTTC
CDR3aa: CATSRLRQGYEQYF

d_gene: TRBD2
v_gene: TRBV5-1
j_gene: TRBJ2-2
abundance: many
CDR3nt: TGCGCCAGCAGCTTGACTAGCGGGAGAACCGGGGAGCTGTTTTTT
CDR3aa: CASSLTSGRTGELFF

d_gene: NA
v_gene: TRBV27
j_gene: TRBJ2-4
abundance: NA
CDR3nt: TGTGCCAGCAGTTTGGGACCGGTCCAGGCCAAAAACATTCAGTACTTC
CDR3aa: CASSLGPVQAKNIQYF

d_gene: TRBD2
v_gene: TRBV27
j_gene: TRBJ2-7
abundance: many
CDR3nt: TGTGCCAGCAGTTTTGCGGGAGACCTCGAGCAGTACTTC
CDR3aa: CASSFAGDLEQYF

d_gene: NA
v_gene: TRBV5-5
j_gene: TRBJ2-7
abundance: few
CDR3nt: TGTGCCAGCAGCTTTGCTTATACCTACGAGCAGTACTTC
CDR3aa: CASSFAYTYEQYF

d_gene: TRBD2
v_gene: TRBV4-2
j_gene: TRBJ2-3
abundance: many
CDR3nt: TGTGCCAGCAGCCAGGGACTAGCGGGAGTTGAAGATACGCAGTATTTT
CDR3aa: CASSQGLAGVEDTQYF

d_gene: TRBD2
v_gene: TRBV28
j_gene: TRBJ2-5
abundance: many
CDR3nt: TGTGCCAGCAGTTATTTAGGAGCGGGGTCGCCCCGAGAGACCCAGTACTTC
CDR3aa: CASSYLGAGSPRETQYF

d_gene: NA
v_gene: TRBV21-1
j_gene: TRBJ2-3
abundance: few
CDR3nt: TGTGCCAGTCCCGGGACAGGGGTACGTTTAGTTACAGATACGCAGTATTTT
CDR3aa: CASPGTGVRLVTDTQYF

d_gene: TRBD2
v_gene: TRBV7-2
j_gene: TRBJ2-5
abundance: few
CDR3nt: TGTGCCAGCAGCTTAGCCCTAGCGGGAAACCAAGAGACCCAGTACTTC
CDR3aa: CASSLALAGNQETQYF

d_gene: NA
v_gene: TRBV29-1
j_gene: TRBJ2-2
abundance: NA
CDR3nt: TGCAGCGTTGAGGCGAGCACCGGGGAGCTGTTTTTT
CDR3aa: CSVEASTGELFF

d_gene: TRBD1
v_gene: TRBV6-5
j_gene: TRBJ1-5
abundance: NA
CDR3nt: TGTGCCAGCAGTTACGACAGGGGGAGCAATCAGCCCCAGCATTTT
CDR3aa: CASSYDRGSNQPQHF

d_gene: NA
v_gene: TRBV11-2
j_gene: TRBJ2-7
abundance: many
CDR3nt: TGTGCCAGCAGCCCCCAGGCATTTTACGAGCAGTACTTC
CDR3aa: CASSPQAFYEQYF

d_gene: NA
v_gene: TRBV6-5
j_gene: TRBJ1-6
abundance: NA
CDR3nt: TGTGCCAGCAGTTACGAAATAGTTGGCTCACCCCTCCACTTT
CDR3aa: CASSYEIVGSPLHF

d_gene: NA
v_gene: TRBV10-3
j_gene: TRBJ1-2
abundance: few
CDR3nt: TGTGCCATCAGTGATCTCCGGGCCTACTATGGCTACACCTTC
CDR3aa: CAISDLRAYYGYTF

d_gene: TRBD2
v_gene: TRBV23-1
j_gene: TRBJ2-7
abundance: NA
CDR3nt: TGCGCCAGCAGTCAATCAGCGGGGTACCACGAGCAGTACTTC
CDR3aa: CASSQSAGYHEQYF

d_gene: NA
v_gene: TRBV6-1
j_gene: TRBJ1-5
abundance: many
CDR3nt: TGTGCCAGCAGCTCCGGGCCGTGGGGTAGTAGCAATCAGCCCCAGCATTTT
CDR3aa: CASSSGPWGSSNQPQHF

d_gene: TRBD2
v_gene: TRBV19
j_gene: TRBJ2-1
abundance: NA
CDR3nt: TGTGCCAGTAGTATAGATGCACCGGGACTAGCGTACAATGAGCAGTTCTTC
CDR3aa: CASSIDAPGLAYNEQFF